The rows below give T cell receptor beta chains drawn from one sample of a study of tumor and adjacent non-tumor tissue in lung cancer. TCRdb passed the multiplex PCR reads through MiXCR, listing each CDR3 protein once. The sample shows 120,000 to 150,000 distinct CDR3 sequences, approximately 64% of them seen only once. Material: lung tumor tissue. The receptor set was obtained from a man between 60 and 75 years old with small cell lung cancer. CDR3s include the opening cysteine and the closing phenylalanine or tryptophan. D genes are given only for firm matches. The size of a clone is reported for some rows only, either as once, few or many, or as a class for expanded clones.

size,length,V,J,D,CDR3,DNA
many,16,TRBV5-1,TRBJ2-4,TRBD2,CASSGGTSGGKNIQYF,TGCGCCAGCAGCGGAGGGACTAGCGGCGGAAAAAACATTCAGTACTTC
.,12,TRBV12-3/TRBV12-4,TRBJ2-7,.,CASRQQGLEEYF,TGTGCCAGCAGGCAACAGGGTCTCGAGGAGTACTTC
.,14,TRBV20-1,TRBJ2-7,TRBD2,CSARGIGDYYGQYF,TGCAGTGCTAGAGGGATAGGGGACTACTACGGGCAGTACTTC
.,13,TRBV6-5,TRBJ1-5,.,CAISYSPGRPEHF,TGTGCCATCAGTTACTCTCCGGGGAGGCCCGAACATTTT
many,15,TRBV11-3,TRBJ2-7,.,CASSLDAVVSYEQYF,TGTGCCAGCAGCTTAGATGCAGTCGTCTCCTACGAGCAGTACTTC
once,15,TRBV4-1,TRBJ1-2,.,CVSSPGGQGAGGYTF,TGTGTCAGCAGCCCAGGAGGACAAGGGGCGGGTGGCTACACCTTC
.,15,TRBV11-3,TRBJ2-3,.,CTRSPGVSDTDTQYF,TGTACCAGGAGCCCCGGGGTAAGCGACACAGATACGCAGTATTTT
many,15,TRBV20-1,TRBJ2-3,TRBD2,CSAGSGTSGGDTQYF,TGCAGTGCCGGATCTGGGACTAGCGGGGGGGATACGCAGTATTTT
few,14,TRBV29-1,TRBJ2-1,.,CSVDVAKGYDEQFF,TGCAGCGTTGACGTTGCCAAGGGGTACGATGAGCAGTTCTTC
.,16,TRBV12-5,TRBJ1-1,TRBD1,CASGFRSGTVDLEAFF,TGTGCTAGCGGTTTCCGGTCGGGGACAGTCGATTTGGAAGCTTTCTTT
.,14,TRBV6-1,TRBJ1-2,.,CASSAGAPAEGYTF,TGTGCCAGCAGTGCAGGGGCTCCCGCTGAAGGCTACACCTTC
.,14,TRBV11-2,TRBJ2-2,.,CAGSLVYNTGELFF,TGTGCCGGCAGCTTAGTCTATAACACCGGGGAGCTGTTTTTT
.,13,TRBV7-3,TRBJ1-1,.,CASSSLITAPAFF,TGTGCCAGCAGCTCCTTGATCACCGCCCCAGCTTTCTTT
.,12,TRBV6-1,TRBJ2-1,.,CTSEWGDNEQFF,TGTACCTCCGAATGGGGGGACAATGAGCAGTTCTTC
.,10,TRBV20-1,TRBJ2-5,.,CSARRETHYF,TGCAGTGCTAGACGGGAGACCCATTACTTC
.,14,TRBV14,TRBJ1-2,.,CASSQDRTSYGYTF,TGTGCCAGCAGCCAAGATCGGACCAGCTATGGCTACACCTTC
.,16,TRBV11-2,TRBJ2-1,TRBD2,CTNSSSGLVGWGEQFF,TGTACCAACAGCTCCTCGGGACTAGTGGGATGGGGTGAGCAGTTCTTC
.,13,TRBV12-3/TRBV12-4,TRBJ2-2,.,CASGAWITGELFF,TGTGCCAGCGGGGCCTGGATAACCGGGGAACTCTTTTTT
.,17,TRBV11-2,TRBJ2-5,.,CAGSPPGQLTGGEAQYF,TGTGCCGGCAGCCCGCCGGGACAGCTAACGGGAGGCGAGGCCCAGTACTTC
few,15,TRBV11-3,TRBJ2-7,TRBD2,CASSLESSGSYVQYF,TGTGCCAGCAGCTTAGAATCCAGCGGGAGTTACGTACAGTACTTC